This T cell receptor beta chain was obtained from a study of cytomegalovirus exposure and HLA in healthy donors. Study overall: Previous work identified roughly 120 million unique TCR beta sequences from 150 million to 200 million T cells.

In this sample, this clone turned up a few times. Its antigen is not known. With 60 Vbeta and 13 Jbeta primers, the PCR was carried out. Data came from immunoSEQ multiplex PCR; TCRdb stores just in-frame clones and leaves some out. Among 95,000 to 110,000 clones listed, over 80% were seen once. Findings and limits, study-wide: Associated with cytomegalovirus, according to the listing, were 150 to 200 TCR beta chains. In the analysis, some V segments, TRBV6-2 and TRBV6-3 included, were excluded as indistinguishable.

V lost 6 bases and J 4 bases, leaving 12 bases between the germline ends. Germline assignment: CDR1 SNHLY and CDR2 FYNNEI. The CDR3 spans 13 residues. The gene calls are TRBV2 and TRBJ1-2, with D maybe TRBD1 (6 bases). The sequenced material came from PBMCs. The sequence was collected from a man aged 25 to 40 in good health and CMV-seropositive. The CDR3 spells CASSDGTSYGYTF. The CDR3 DNA reads as TGTGCCAGCAGCGACGGGACAAGCTATGGCTACACCTTC.